A single T cell receptor (beta chain) is shown here with its context. No antigen is known for it. The assay was immunoSEQ multiplex PCR, and TCRdb's table has in-frame clones only and misses some. The sample shows 950,000 to 1,100,000 clones, around 76% of them seen only once. This CDR3 is 16 amino acids long. Germline CDR1 is SGDLS and CDR2 is YYNGEE. The V end lost 0 bases, the J end lost 4 bases, and 16 bases lay between the germline ends. The data derive from a study of shared clonotypes between healthy human individuals. Study context: Per donor, three plates held CD4 naive cells, three held CD4 memory, two held CD8 naive and one held CD8 memory. Notes on the study in general: Roughly 5% of naive CD4 clonotypes were shared across four donors.

The TCR originated in a young man in good health. The sequencing input was memory CD4+ T cells sorted from blood. The subset: CD45RA-negative fraction. The J gene is TRBJ1-1, the V gene TRBV9; D remains ambiguous. In nucleotides, the CDR3 is TGTGCCAGCAGCGTAGAGGAGGGTTCACCCTTCACTGAAGCTTTCTTT. This sequence encodes CASSVEEGSPFTEAFF.